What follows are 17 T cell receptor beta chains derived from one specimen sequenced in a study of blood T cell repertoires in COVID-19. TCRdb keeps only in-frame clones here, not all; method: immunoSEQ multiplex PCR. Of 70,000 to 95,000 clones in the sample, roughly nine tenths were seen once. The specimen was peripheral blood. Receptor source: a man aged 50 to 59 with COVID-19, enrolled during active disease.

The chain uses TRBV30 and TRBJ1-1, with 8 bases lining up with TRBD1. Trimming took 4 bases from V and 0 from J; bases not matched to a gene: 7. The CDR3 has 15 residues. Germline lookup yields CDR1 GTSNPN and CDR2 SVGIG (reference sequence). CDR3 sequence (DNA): TGTGCCTGGATGGTTCAGGGGGCCCTGAACACTGAAGCTTTCTTT. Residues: CAWMVQGALNTEAFF.

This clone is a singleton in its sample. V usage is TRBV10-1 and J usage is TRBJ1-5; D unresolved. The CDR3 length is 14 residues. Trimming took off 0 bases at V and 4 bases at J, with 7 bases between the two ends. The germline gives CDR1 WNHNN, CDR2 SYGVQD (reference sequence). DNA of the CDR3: TGCGCCAGCAGTGAGTCGCGGGTAAATCAGCCCCAGCATTTT. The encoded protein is CASSESRVNQPQHF.

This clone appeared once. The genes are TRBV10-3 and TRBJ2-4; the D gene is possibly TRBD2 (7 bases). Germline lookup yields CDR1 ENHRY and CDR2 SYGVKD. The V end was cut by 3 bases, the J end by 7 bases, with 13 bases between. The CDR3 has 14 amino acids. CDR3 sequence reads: CAISDGGGTNIQYF. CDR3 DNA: TGTGCCATCAGTGACGGCGGGGGCACGAACATTCAGTACTTC.

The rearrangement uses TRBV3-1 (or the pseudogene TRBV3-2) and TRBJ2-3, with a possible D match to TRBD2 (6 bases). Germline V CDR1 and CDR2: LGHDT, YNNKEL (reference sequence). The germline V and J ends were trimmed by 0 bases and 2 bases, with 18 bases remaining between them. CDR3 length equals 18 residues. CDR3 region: CASSQDFALALHTDTQYF. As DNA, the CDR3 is TGTGCCAGCAGCCAAGATTTCGCCCTAGCGCTCCACACAGATACGCAGTATTTT.

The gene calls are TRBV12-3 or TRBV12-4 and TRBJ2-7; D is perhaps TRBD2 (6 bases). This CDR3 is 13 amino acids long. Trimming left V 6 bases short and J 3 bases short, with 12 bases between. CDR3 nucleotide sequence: TGTGCCAGCAGCCCAACGGGGGTCTACGAGCAGTACTTC. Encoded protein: CASSPTGVYEQYF.

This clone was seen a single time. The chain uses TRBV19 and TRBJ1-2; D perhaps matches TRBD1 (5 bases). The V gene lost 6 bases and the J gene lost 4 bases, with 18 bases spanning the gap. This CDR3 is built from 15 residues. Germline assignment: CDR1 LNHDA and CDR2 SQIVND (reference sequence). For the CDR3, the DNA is TGTGCCAGTAGCACGACCGGGCGACAGTCCTATGGCTACACCTTC. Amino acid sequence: CASSTTGRQSYGYTF. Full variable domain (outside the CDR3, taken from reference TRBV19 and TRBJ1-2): DGGITQSPKYLFRKEGQNVTLSCEQNLNHDAMYWYRQDPGQGLRLIYYSQIVNDFQKGDIAEGYSVSREKKESFPLTVTSAQKNPTAFYLCASSTTGRQSYGYTFGSGTRLTVV.

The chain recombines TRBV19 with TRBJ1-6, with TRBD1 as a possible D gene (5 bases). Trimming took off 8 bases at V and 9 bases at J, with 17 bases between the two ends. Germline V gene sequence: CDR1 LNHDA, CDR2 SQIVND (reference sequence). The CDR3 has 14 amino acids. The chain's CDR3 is CASAPGGLFSPLHF. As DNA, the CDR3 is TGTGCCAGTGCTCCTGGGGGGTTGTTTTCACCCCTCCACTTT.

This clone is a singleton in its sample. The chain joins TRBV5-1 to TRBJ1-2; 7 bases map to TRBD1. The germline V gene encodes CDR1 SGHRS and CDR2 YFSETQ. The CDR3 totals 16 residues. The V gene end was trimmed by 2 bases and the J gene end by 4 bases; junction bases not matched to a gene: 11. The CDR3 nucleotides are TGCGCCAGCAGCTTAGCCGGGACAGAAAGTGGCTATGGCTACACCTTC. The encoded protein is CASSLAGTESGYGYTF.

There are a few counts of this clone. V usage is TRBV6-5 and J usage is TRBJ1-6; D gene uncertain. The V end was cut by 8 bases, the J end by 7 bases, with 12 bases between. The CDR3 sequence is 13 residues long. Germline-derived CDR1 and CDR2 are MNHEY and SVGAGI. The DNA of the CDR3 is TGTGCCAGCCTAGACACGGGGAATTCACCCCTCCACTTT. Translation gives CASLDTGNSPLHF.

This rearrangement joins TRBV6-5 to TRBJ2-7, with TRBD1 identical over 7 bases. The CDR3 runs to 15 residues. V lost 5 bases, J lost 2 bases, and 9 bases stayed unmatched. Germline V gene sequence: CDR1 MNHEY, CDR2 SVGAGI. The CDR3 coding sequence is TGTGCCAGCAGTCAGTGGACAGGCGAAACCTACGAGCAGTACTTC. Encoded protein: CASSQWTGETYEQYF.

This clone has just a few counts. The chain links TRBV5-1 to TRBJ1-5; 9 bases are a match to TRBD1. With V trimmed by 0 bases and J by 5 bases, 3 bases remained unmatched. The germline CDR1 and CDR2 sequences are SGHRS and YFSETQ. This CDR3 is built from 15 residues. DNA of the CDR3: TGCGCCAGCAGCTTGGGGGGACAGGGTGATCAGCCCCAGCATTTT. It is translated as CASSLGGQGDQPQHF.

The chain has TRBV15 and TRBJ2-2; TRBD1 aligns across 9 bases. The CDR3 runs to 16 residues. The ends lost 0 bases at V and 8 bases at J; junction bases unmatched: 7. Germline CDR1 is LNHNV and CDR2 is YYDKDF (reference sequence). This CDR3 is CATSREGNRGLGELFF. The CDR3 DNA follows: TGTGCCACCAGCAGAGAGGGAAACAGGGGGCTGGGGGAGCTGTTTTTT.

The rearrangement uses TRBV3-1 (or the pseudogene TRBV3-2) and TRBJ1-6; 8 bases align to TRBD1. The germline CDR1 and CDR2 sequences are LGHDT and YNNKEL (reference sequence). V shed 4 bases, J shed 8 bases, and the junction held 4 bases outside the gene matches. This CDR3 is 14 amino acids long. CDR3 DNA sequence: TGTGCCAGCAGCCCAGGGGGCGCGGATTCACCCCTCCACTTT. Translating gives CASSPGGADSPLHF.

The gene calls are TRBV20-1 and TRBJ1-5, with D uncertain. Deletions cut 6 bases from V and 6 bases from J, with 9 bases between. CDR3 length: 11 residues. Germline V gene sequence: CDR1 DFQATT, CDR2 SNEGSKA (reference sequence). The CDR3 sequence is CSARRGQPQHF. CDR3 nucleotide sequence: TGCAGTGCCCGACGGGGTCAGCCCCAGCATTTT.

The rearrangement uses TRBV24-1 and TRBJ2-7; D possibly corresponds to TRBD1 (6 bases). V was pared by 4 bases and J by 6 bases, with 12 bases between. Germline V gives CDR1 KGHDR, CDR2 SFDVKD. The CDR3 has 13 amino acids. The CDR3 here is CATSDPTGSEQYF. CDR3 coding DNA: TGTGCCACCAGTGACCCCACAGGGTCCGAGCAGTACTTC.

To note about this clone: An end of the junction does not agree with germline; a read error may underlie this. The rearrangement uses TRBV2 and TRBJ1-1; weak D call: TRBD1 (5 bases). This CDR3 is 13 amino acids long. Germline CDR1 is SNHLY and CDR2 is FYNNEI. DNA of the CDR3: TGTGCCAGCAGTGCTATCAGGGACTCTGAAACTTTCTTT. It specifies CASSAIRDSETFF.

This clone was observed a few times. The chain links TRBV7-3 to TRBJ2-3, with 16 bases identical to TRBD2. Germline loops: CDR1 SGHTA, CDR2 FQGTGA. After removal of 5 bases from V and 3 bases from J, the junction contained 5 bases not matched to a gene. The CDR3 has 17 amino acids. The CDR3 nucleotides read TGTGCCAGCAGCCCCGGGACTAGCGGGGGGGCGACAGATACGCAGTATTTT. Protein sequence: CASSPGTSGGATDTQYF.